This passage covers 2 T cell receptor beta chains from one sample sequenced in a study of blood T cell repertoires in COVID-19. Clones were read by immunoSEQ multiplex PCR, and TCRdb kept only the in-frame ones, dropping some. The sample gives 65,000 to 75,000 clones, roughly 90% of which show up once; 3.5% to 4.5% is in the top ten. The sample consisted of peripheral blood. All receptors derive from a man between 45 and 60 years old with active COVID-19.

The chain carries TRBV5-1 and TRBJ2-3; 9 bases map to TRBD2. This CDR3 has 16 residues. Trimming removed 0 bases from V and 8 bases from J; junction bases left unmatched: 10. In germline, CDR1 is SGHRS, CDR2 YFSETQ. The CDR3 spells CASSLDGAGGSVTQYF. Written as DNA, the CDR3 is TGCGCCAGCAGCTTGGACGGGGCGGGAGGGAGTGTTACGCAGTATTTT.

This clone was detected once. CDR3 sequence: CATSRGLGVSNQPQHF. Here the CDR3 DNA reads TGTGCCACCAGCAGGGGGTTAGGGGTCTCCAATCAGCCCCAGCATTTT. The chain couples TRBV15 to TRBJ1-5; D may be TRBD1 (5 bases). Trimming took off 3 bases at V and 3 bases at J, with 15 bases between the two ends. This CDR3 is built from 16 residues. The germline V gene encodes CDR1 LNHNV and CDR2 YYDKDF (reference sequence).